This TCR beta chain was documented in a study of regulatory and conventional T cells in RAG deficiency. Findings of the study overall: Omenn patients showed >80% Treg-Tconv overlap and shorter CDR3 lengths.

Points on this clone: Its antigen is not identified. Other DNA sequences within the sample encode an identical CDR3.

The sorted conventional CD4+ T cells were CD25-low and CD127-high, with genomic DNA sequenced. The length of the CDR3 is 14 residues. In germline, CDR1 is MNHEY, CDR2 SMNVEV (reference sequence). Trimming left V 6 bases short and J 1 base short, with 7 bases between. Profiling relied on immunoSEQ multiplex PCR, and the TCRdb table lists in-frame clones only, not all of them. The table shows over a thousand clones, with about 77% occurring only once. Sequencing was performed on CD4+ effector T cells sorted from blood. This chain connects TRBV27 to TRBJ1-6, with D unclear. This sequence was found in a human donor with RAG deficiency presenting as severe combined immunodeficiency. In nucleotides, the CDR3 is TGTGCCAGCAGGAGGGAATCCTATAATTCACCCCTCCACTTT. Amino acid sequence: CASRRESYNSPLHF.